This TCR beta chain comes out of a study of shared clonotypes between healthy human individuals. Study results and limitations: Rarefaction indicated that sorted-subset sequencing remained incomplete although depth was large. It was the non-shared clonotypes that had lower generation probabilities than clonotypes shared by all four donors.

This clone has only a few counts. Its specificity is unknown. This table comes from immunoSEQ multiplex PCR, and its TCRdb copy is limited to in-frame clones, with some not included. The sample yields around 1.1 million clones, 78% seen once. This CDR3 contains 16 residues. Trimming pared 2 bases from V and 1 base from J, leaving 14 bases between. Looked up from germline, CDR1 is LGHNA and CDR2 is YNFKEQ. What was sequenced was memory CD4+ T cells from PBMCs. Described subset: CD45RA-negative fraction. This receptor was identified in a man younger than 30 in good health. Some clones in this sample may be carry-over from other donors' samples. The J gene is TRBJ1-1, the V gene TRBV4-2, with D possibly matching TRBD1 (6 bases). CDR3 nucleotide sequence: TGTGCCAGCAGCCAACCGGGGGGGCAGGGGAACACTGAAGCTTTCTTT. Its translation is CASSQPGGQGNTEAFF.